A single sample is the source of the 3 T cell receptor beta chains below, sequenced in a study of blood T cells in healthy people across ages. Using a J-beta primer mix together with a sample-barcoded 5' primer, a second PCR was run for about 6 to 11 cycles. MiXCR, run by TCRdb on the 5' RACE reads, gives a single entry per CDR3 protein. The data show some 640,000 distinct CDR3 sequences, 25% to 30% seen once. The sequenced material came from blood. These receptors originate from a woman older than 75 in good health.

This clonotype was counted a single time. The chain employs TRBV20-1 and TRBJ1-1; 7 nucleotides agree with TRBD1. The CDR3 consists of 14 residues. CDR1 and CDR2 (germline): DFQATT, SNEGSKA (reference sequence). DNA for the CDR3: TGCAGAGGCCAAGTGGGGACAGAGAACACTGAAGCTTTCTTT. Residues: CRGQVGTENTEAFF.

The sample holds many counts of this clonotype. This chain links TRBV5-1 with TRBJ2-6; D not certain. Germline V gene data show CDR1 as SGHRS and CDR2 as YFSETQ. Trimming removed 3 bases from V and 0 bases from J, with 4 bases in between. The length of the CDR3 is 14 residues. In nucleotides, the CDR3 is TGCGCCAGCAGCTCGACCTCTGGGGCCAACGTCCTGACTTTC. Translated, it gives CASSSTSGANVLTF.

The chain is built from TRBV27 and TRBJ1-5; D is unclear. There are 15 residues in the CDR3. V lost 4 bases and J 2 bases, leaving 12 bases between the germline ends. Germline V gene data show CDR1 as MNHEY and CDR2 as SMNVEV (reference sequence). The DNA for the CDR3 is TGTGCCAGCAGTTCCCTTCCTTGGGGCAATCAGCCCCAGCATTTT. Translation gives CASSSLPWGNQPQHF.